The 10 T cell receptor beta chains listed next were all sequenced from one sample in a study of T cells after yellow fever vaccination. TCRdb reprocessed the 5' RACE reads via MiXCR and lists one record per CDR3 protein. The sample consists of 500,000 to 650,000 distinct CDR3 sequences, 10% to 15% of them appearing once. This specimen consisted of PBMCs, obtained on the day of the yellow fever booster vaccination. The receptors were gathered from a man aged 30 to 39 who received the YFV17D yellow fever vaccine.

V gene TRBV20-1 combines with J gene TRBJ2-5, with 11 bases matching TRBD2. Germline assignment: CDR1 DFQATT and CDR2 SNEGSKA (reference sequence). V gave up 6 bases and J gave up 3 bases; unmatched junction bases: 12. This CDR3 is built from 16 residues. CDR3 residues: CSARHQKLAGEETQYF. CDR3 in DNA: TGCAGTGCGAGGCATCAAAAACTAGCGGGAGAAGAGACCCAGTACTTC.

This clonotype was picked up a small number of times. In nucleotides, the CDR3 is TGTGCCAGCAGCTCGGAGCAGGAGGGGGCTGAAGCTTTCTTT. As protein: CASSSEQEGAEAFF. The V gene is TRBV7-2, the J gene TRBJ1-1; tentatively, D is TRBD1 (6 bases). This CDR3 is built from 14 residues. V was shortened by 4 bases and J by 6 bases, with 15 bases between the two germline ends. Germline V gene sequence: CDR1 SGHTA, CDR2 FQGNSA.

This clonotype was counted between two and nine times. The chain recombines TRBV6-1 with TRBJ1-5; D gene uncertain. Trimming stripped 4 bases from V and 7 bases from J, with 11 bases between. Looked up from germline, CDR1 is MNHNS and CDR2 is SASEGT. The CDR3 is 13 residues long. DNA for the CDR3: TGTGCCAGCAGTGGAAGTGTAGGCCAGCCCCAGCATTTT. The encoded protein is CASSGSVGQPQHF.

The chain combines TRBV24-1 with TRBJ2-1, with TRBD2 matching 7 bases. In germline, CDR1 is KGHDR, CDR2 SFDVKD. V lost 4 bases, J lost 9 bases, and 11 bases stayed unmatched. CDR3 length: 15 amino acids. The CDR3 DNA follows: TGTGCCACCAGTGACCGGAGCGGGATCGATGGTGAGCAGTTCTTC. This gives the protein CATSDRSGIDGEQFF.

V and J are TRBV28 and TRBJ2-3; 9 bases map to TRBD2. The CDR3 extends over 15 amino acids. CDR1 and CDR2 from the germline V gene are MDHEN and SYDVKM. V dropped 7 bases and J dropped 3; count of bases not matched to a gene: 8. CDR3 region: CASTPDGLATDTQYF. The CDR3 nucleotides are TGTGCCAGCACTCCCGACGGACTAGCGACAGATACGCAGTATTTT.

This clonotype showed up just a few times. The chain recombines TRBV7-2 with TRBJ2-1, with 7 bases matching TRBD2. CDR1 is SGHTA, CDR2 FQGNSA, per germline. The CDR3 extends over 16 amino acids. Germline trimming cut 1 base from V and 5 bases from J; bases unmatched to any gene: 8. Written as DNA, the CDR3 is TGTGCCAGCAGCTTAGGACCGGGACTAAGGGACAATGAGCAGTTCTTC. It is translated as CASSLGPGLRDNEQFF.

This clonotype was found many times. The rearrangement joins TRBV12-3 or TRBV12-4 to TRBJ2-7, with D perhaps TRBD2 (6 bases). CDR3 length: 14 amino acids. V lost 1 base and J 3 bases, leaving 10 bases between the germline ends. CDR3 loop: CASSLGGGIYEQYF. The CDR3 DNA reads TGTGCCAGCAGTTTAGGTGGAGGGATCTACGAGCAGTACTTC.

The V call is TRBV3-1, the J call TRBJ2-1; possible D gene TRBD2, 6 bases. Per germline, CDR1 LGHDT and CDR2 YNNKEL (reference sequence). This CDR3 has 15 amino acids. The V gene lost 8 bases and the J gene lost 9 bases, with 23 bases spanning the gap. CDR3 nucleotide sequence: TGTGCCAGCTCCCCGCGGGGAAGCACTGGGTTTGAGCAGTTCTTC. Its protein is CASSPRGSTGFEQFF.

This clonotype appeared many times. The chain combines TRBV19 with TRBJ2-7; D is possibly TRBD1 or TRBD2 (5 bases each). With 4 bases removed from V and 5 bases from J, the gap between germline ends came to 18 bases. The CDR3 contains 15 residues. Germline-derived CDR1 and CDR2 are LNHDA and SQIVND (reference sequence). As DNA, the CDR3 is TGTGCCAGTAGTACCACGGGAAGGGGAGTAAACGAGCAGTACTTC. It yields the protein CASSTTGRGVNEQYF.

The chain employs TRBV20-1 and TRBJ2-7; 9 nucleotides align to TRBD1. Germline CDR1 is DFQATT and CDR2 is SNEGSKA (reference sequence). Unmatched junction bases numbered 6, after V lost 7 bases and J lost 5 bases. This CDR3 spans 12 amino acids. CDR3 sequence: CSGGQGLDEQYF. The DNA of the CDR3 is TGCAGTGGTGGACAGGGGCTCGACGAGCAGTACTTC.